The present TCR beta chain was sequenced within a study of blood T cell repertoires in COVID-19. Trimming at V came to 4 bases and at J to 7 bases, leaving 12 bases not matched to a gene. The CDR3 is 16 residues long. Germline V CDR1 and CDR2: SGHAT, FQNNGV. Assay: immunoSEQ multiplex PCR; the TCRdb copy retains only in-frame clones and omits some. The sample has some 69,000 clones, around nine tenths seen once. The sequencing sample was made of peripheral blood. This TCR came from a man in his fifties or sixties with acute or convalescent COVID-19. The V call is TRBV11-2, the J call TRBJ2-2; TRBD1 matches 7 bases. CDR3 in DNA: TGTGCCAGCAGCTACGTCCGGGACAGCTGGAGCGGGGAGCTGTTTTTT. Amino acid sequence: CASSYVRDSWSGELFF.